This TCR beta chain was captured by sequencing in a study of cytomegalovirus exposure and HLA in healthy donors. PCR used 60 Vbeta primers and 13 Jbeta primers. In the source study's methods: Among the unique TCR beta chains that a later analysis counted, about 86 million in all, roughly 11 million were shared. Clones were sequenced by immunoSEQ multiplex PCR, and TCRdb holds only the in-frame ones, with some missing. V and J calls and clone size are copied from that table; D and trimming were computed from the DNA. The sample includes over 150,000 clones, less than 90% of them seen just once. Germline V lookup: CDR1 MNHNS, CDR2 SASEGT. V was pared by 9 bases and J by 9 bases, with 15 bases between. CDR3 size: 12 residues. General observations from the study: CMV serostatus stood as the only immune exposure information on hand.

This clone was counted a single time. Its antigen remains unknown. This TCR was recovered from a girl under two years old in good health and CMV-seronegative. Sequencing was done on a sample of PBMCs. The rearrangement joins TRBV6-1 to TRBJ1-3; tentatively, D is TRBD1 (6 bases). The CDR3 DNA is TGTGCCAGTTCACAGGGTAGAAGCACCATATATTTT. It encodes CASSQGRSTIYF.